This T cell receptor (beta chain) stems from a study of blood T cell repertoires in COVID-19. Germline CDR1 SGHVS, CDR2 FNYEAQ. The CDR3 extends over 14 amino acids. Trimming removed 1 base from V and 1 base from J, with 7 bases in between. Only in-frame clones appear in the TCRdb table, and some are missing; sequencing was by immunoSEQ multiplex PCR. The sample carries some 490,000 clones, 70% to 90% recorded once. The age range of participants was 18 to 89 years, with residence in about two dozen US areas. Turning to this clone: Other DNA sequences in the sample encode the same CDR3.

Input material: PBMCs or T cells enriched from blood (not recorded which). This receptor was obtained from a woman aged 55-70 years who had recovered from COVID-19. The chain couples TRBV7-6 to TRBJ1-1; weak D call: TRBD1 (6 bases). The CDR3: CASSLGGGNTEAFF. The CDR3 bases are TGTGCCAGCAGCTTAGGAGGGGGGAACACTGAAGCTTTCTTT.